The rows below give T cell receptor beta chains drawn from one sample of a study of human T cells and chemical hapten exposure. TCRdb called the RACE reads again in MiXCR, with one record for every CDR3 protein. The sample lists about 120,000 distinct CDR3 sequences, approximately 13% occurring once. This sample comprised whole blood, obtained in connection with sensitization to the hapten diphenylcyclopropenone (DPC). The receptors were gathered from a man younger than 30 with alopecia areata. Some clones in this sample may be carry-over from other donors' samples. The CDR3 runs from the conserved cysteine through the conserved F or W. D genes are given only for firm matches. Rows give clone size only sometimes, using once, few, many, or a class for an expanded clone.

V gene	J gene	D gene	clone size	CDR3 DNA	CDR3 protein
TRBV9	TRBJ2-1	TRBD2	NA	TGTGCCAGCAGCGTAGCAACTAGCGGGGGGCAGGATGAGCAGTTCTTC	CASSVATSGGQDEQFF
TRBV3-1	TRBJ2-2	NA	many	TGTGCCAGCAGCATGGGACAGAACACCGGGGAGCTGTTTTTT	CASSMGQNTGELFF
TRBV20-1	TRBJ1-5	NA	NA	TGCAGTGCTGACTTAGCCGGGGCCTATCAGCCCCAGCATTTT	CSADLAGAYQPQHF
TRBV14	TRBJ1-4	NA	NA	TGTGCCAGCAGCCAAGACCCGGGACGGGTTAATGAAAAACTGTTTTTT	CASSQDPGRVNEKLFF
TRBV28	TRBJ1-1	NA	few	TGTGCCAGCCCGGTTTTGGGGGGGCGTGGTAACACTGAAGCTTTCTTT	CASPVLGGRGNTEAFF
TRBV20-1	TRBJ2-1	TRBD2	few	TGCAGTGCTAGAGGTCTAGCGGGCCCCACCTACAATGAGCAGTTCTTC	CSARGLAGPTYNEQFF
TRBV6-5	TRBJ2-3	NA	few	TGTGCCAGCAGTTATACCGGGCTCACGGTCAACACAGATACGCAGTATTTT	CASSYTGLTVNTDTQYF
TRBV2	TRBJ1-1	NA	few	TGTGCCAGCAGTCCACGGACCACCAAGTCTGAAGCTTTCTTT	CASSPRTTKSEAFF
TRBV3-1	TRBJ1-1	NA	NA	TGTGCCAGCAGCCAGAACAGGGTTCCGAGCACTGAAGCTTTCTTT	CASSQNRVPSTEAFF
TRBV6-5	TRBJ2-2	NA	few	TGTGCCAGCTCCGGGCGGCAGTTGTTCACCGGGGAGCTGTTTTTT	CASSGRQLFTGELFF
TRBV14	TRBJ1-5	NA	NA	TGTGCCAGCAGCCAAGAAGGATACAATCAGCCCCAGCATTTT	CASSQEGYNQPQHF
TRBV9	TRBJ2-3	NA	many	TGTGCCAGCAGCGTTCTAGCGATGGGCACAGATACGCAGTATTTT	CASSVLAMGTDTQYF
TRBV28	TRBJ2-7	NA	few	TGTGCCAGCATCCCGACGGGGGGCAGGCCCTACGAGCAGTACTTC	CASIPTGGRPYEQYF
TRBV7-6	TRBJ2-1	TRBD2	many	TGTGCCAGCAGCCGACCCCCTAGCGGGGCAGACAATGAGCAGTTCTTC	CASSRPPSGADNEQFF
TRBV14	TRBJ1-1	NA	few	TGTGCCAGCAGCCAATCTATGGGGGGAAGCACTGAAGCTTTCTTT	CASSQSMGGSTEAFF
TRBV2	TRBJ1-1	TRBD1	NA	TGTGCCAGCAAACCAGGGCAGGGGGCTTTTGCAGCTTTCTTT	CASKPGQGAFAAFF
TRBV11-3	TRBJ2-3	TRBD1	few	TGTGCCAGCAGCTCTACGACGACAGGGCCCCACACAGATACGCAGTATTTT	CASSSTTTGPHTDTQYF
TRBV18	TRBJ2-7	NA	NA	TGTGCCAGCTCACCACCGCAGAACCCCTACGAGCAGTACTTC	CASSPPQNPYEQYF
TRBV6-5	TRBJ1-3	TRBD1	few	TGTGCCAGCAGTTACACTCAGACAGGGGCATCTGGAAACACCATATATTTT	CASSYTQTGASGNTIYF
TRBV6-6	TRBJ1-2	TRBD1	few	TGTGCCAGCAGGGGACAGGGGCGTTCTAACTATGGCTACACCTTC	CASRGQGRSNYGYTF
TRBV10-3	TRBJ1-1	NA	few	TGTGCCATCAGTGAGGTGGCTGCTGAAGCTTTCTTT	CAISEVAAEAFF
TRBV12-3/TRBV12-4	TRBJ1-2	NA	few	TGTGCCAGCAGCTCCCATTATGGCTACACCTTC	CASSSHYGYTF
TRBV27	TRBJ2-1	TRBD2	NA	TGTGCCAGCAGTTTATCTAGCGGGGGTTCCTACAATGAGCAGTTCTTC	CASSLSSGGSYNEQFF
TRBV28	TRBJ1-1	NA	many	TGTGCCAGCAGTTTATGGGCCGATGGGAGAGCTTTCTTT	CASSLWADGRAFF
TRBV18	TRBJ2-5	NA	few	TGTGCCAGCTCACCACCGAAGAGGGAGACCCAGTACTTC	CASSPPKRETQYF
TRBV7-6	TRBJ2-3	NA	few	TGTGCCAGCAGCACCTCCCTGCGCGGGCCCCGGGCCACAGATACGCAGTATTTT	CASSTSLRGPRATDTQYF
TRBV11-2	TRBJ1-5	NA	NA	TGTGCCAGCAGCTTTACGGCAGATAATCAGCCCCAGCATTTT	CASSFTADNQPQHF
TRBV12-3/TRBV12-4	TRBJ2-1	NA	few	TGTGCCAGCAGTCCAACTAGGAGGTCCTACAATGAGCAGTTCTTC	CASSPTRRSYNEQFF
TRBV11-3	TRBJ2-1	TRBD2	NA	TGTGCCAGCAGCTTACGCGGGGGGGCCAGCAATGAGCAGTTCTTC	CASSLRGGASNEQFF
TRBV20-1	TRBJ2-1	NA	few	TGCAGTGCTAGTCCTGGAAAGAGCTCCTACAATGAGCAGTTCTTC	CSASPGKSSYNEQFF
TRBV4-2	TRBJ1-6	NA	NA	TGTGCCAGCAGCCAAGGAGGTTACATACAGGAGTCACCCCTCCACTTT	CASSQGGYIQESPLHF
TRBV10-1	TRBJ2-3	NA	few	TGCGCCAGCAGTGAAAACGCAGATACGCAGTATTTT	CASSENADTQYF
TRBV29-1	TRBJ1-3	NA	NA	TGCAGCGTTGAAGATCGGACGGGAAACACCATATATTTT	CSVEDRTGNTIYF
TRBV6-4	TRBJ1-2	TRBD1	NA	TGTGCCAGCAGTGACTTTTTCCGGGACAGGGGTGCCTATGGCTACACCTTC	CASSDFFRDRGAYGYTF
TRBV7-2	TRBJ2-3	TRBD1	NA	TGTGCCAGCAGCTTAGCGGGACAGGGGCTAGATACGCAGTATTTT	CASSLAGQGLDTQYF
TRBV28	TRBJ2-5	TRBD1	NA	TGTGCCAGCAGTTCGGGACAGTATATCCAAGAGACCCAGTACTTC	CASSSGQYIQETQYF
TRBV9	TRBJ1-6	NA	NA	TGTGCCAGCAGCCCGATCCGGGGGGGAAAGGGTTCACCCCTCCACTTT	CASSPIRGGKGSPLHF